This TCR beta chain was found in a study of T cell clones after liver transplantation. Study as a whole: Immunosuppression withdrawal was tried within 2 years after liver transplantation in this trial. Until 12-24 months post-transplant, subjects got standard immunosuppression and no induction. The study's findings and limits: These preliminary findings come from unstandardized post-transplant sampling times. Rather than being deleted, graft donor-reactive T cells may have moved into the graft.

V was clipped by 1 base and J by 7 bases, with 11 bases between them. The V gene's germline CDR1 is SGHRS and CDR2 YFSETQ. CDR3 size: 14 residues. This clone was seen only once. The antigen remains unidentified. The protocol was immunoSEQ multiplex PCR, while the TCRdb copy is restricted to in-frame clones and leaves out a portion. The sample has 45,000 to 60,000 clones; more than 70% are singletons. The J gene is TRBJ2-2, the V gene TRBV5-1; TRBD1 or TRBD2 may be the D gene (6 bases each). This TCR was sampled from a human patient who received a liver transplant. Some T cells may originate from the graft donor. Sequences were derived from CD4+ T cells from blood, sampled at the 22-month timepoint. CDR3 protein: CASSLIGGNGELFF. CDR3 nucleotides: TGCGCCAGCAGCTTGATAGGGGGGAACGGGGAGCTGTTTTTT.